The 7 T cell receptor beta chains below all came from one sample that was sequenced in a study of lymphopenia after photon versus proton radiotherapy. Sequencing used immunoSEQ multiplex PCR; TCRdb keeps in-frame clones, though not all of them. The sample consists of 70,000 or so clones, approximately 91% of them appearing once. This specimen consisted of peripheral blood, obtained from a patient treated with photon-based radiotherapy. These receptors were collected from a woman in her sixties or seventies with pancreatic cancer.

The chain recombines TRBV19 with TRBJ2-3; D may be TRBD1 or TRBD2 (6 bases each). Germline-derived CDR1 and CDR2 are LNHDA and SQIVND (reference sequence). The CDR3 extends over 13 amino acids. Trimming shortened V by 5 bases and J by 5 bases, and 11 bases separated the two germline ends. In DNA form, the CDR3 reads TGTGCCAGTAGTCAAGGGGGGATAGATACGCAGTATTTT. It yields the protein CASSQGGIDTQYF.

This rearrangement joins TRBV19 to TRBJ2-5; possible D gene TRBD2, 6 bases. Germline lookup yields CDR1 LNHDA and CDR2 SQIVND (reference sequence). CDR3 length: 15 residues. V lost 2 bases to trimming and J lost 5 bases, with 15 bases between them. CDR3: CASSILPGTGETQYF. Here the CDR3 DNA reads TGTGCCAGTAGTATACTTCCAGGGACTGGGGAGACCCAGTACTTC.

The chain links TRBV2 to TRBJ1-5; 8 nucleotides match TRBD1. The germline gives CDR1 SNHLY, CDR2 FYNNEI. The junction had 5 bases not matched to a gene; V was cut back by 5 bases and J by 5 bases. The CDR3 extends over 14 amino acids. DNA for the CDR3: TGTGCCAGCAGTTTGGGACAGGCTTATCAGCCCCAGCATTTT. This codes for CASSLGQAYQPQHF. The full variable domain, rest sourced from reference TRBV2 and TRBJ1-5, is EPEVTQTPSHQVTQMGQEVILRCVPISNHLYFYWYRQILGQKVEFLVSFYNNEISEKSEIFDDQFSVERPDGSNFTLKIRSTKLEDSAMYFCASSLGQAYQPQHFGDGTRLSIL.

J is TRBJ2-2 and V is TRBV12-5; TRBD2 matches 9 bases. The CDR3 is 19 amino acids. Losses at the gene ends were 4 bases for V and 0 bases for J; bases not matched to a gene: 12. Germline V CDR1 and CDR2: LGHNT, FRNRAP. In DNA form, the CDR3 reads TGTGCTAGTGGTTCGACTCCGGGACTAGCCAACGCGAACACCGGGGAGCTGTTTTTT. Its translation is CASGSTPGLANANTGELFF.

There are a few counts of this clone. The rearrangement joins TRBV19 to TRBJ1-2; D unresolved. The V gene lost 4 bases and the J gene lost 2 bases, with 17 bases spanning the gap. Germline lookup yields CDR1 LNHDA and CDR2 SQIVND (reference sequence). This CDR3 comprises 16 residues. The CDR3 reads CASSTTVRTANYGYTF. The CDR3 region has the DNA TGTGCCAGTAGTACGACCGTTCGGACGGCCAACTATGGCTACACCTTC.

V and J are TRBV10-3 and TRBJ2-1; the D call may be TRBD1 or TRBD2 (6 bases each). CDR3 length equals 12 residues. Germline CDR1 ENHRY, CDR2 SYGVKD. Trimming left V 10 bases short and J 9 bases short, with 16 bases between. The DNA for the CDR3 is TGTGCCACCGCCCCGGGGGCGGGTGAGCAGTTCTTC. Protein: CATAPGAGEQFF.

This clone was counted once. The rearrangement joins TRBV28 to TRBJ1-2; perhaps TRBD1 as D (6 bases). The CDR3 spans 13 residues. Trimming shortened V by 6 bases and J by 6 bases, and 14 bases separated the two germline ends. Germline values: CDR1 MDHEN, CDR2 SYDVKM. This chain's CDR3 is CASREIAGDGYTF. DNA for the CDR3: TGTGCCAGCAGGGAAATCGCAGGGGATGGCTACACCTTC.